These T cell receptor beta chains were read from a single sample in a study of cytomegalovirus exposure and HLA in healthy donors. The method was immunoSEQ multiplex PCR; TCRdb's version includes in-frame clones alone and lacks a portion of them. The profile covers approximately 240,000 clones, with 85% to 95% appearing a single time and more than 1% taken by the ten largest. The sequenced sample consisted of PBMCs. These receptors all come from a woman in her late teens or twenties in good health and CMV-seronegative. The CDR3 runs from the conserved cysteine through the conserved F or W. D genes are given only for firm matches.

j_gene,d_gene,v_gene,CDR3aa,CDR3nt
TRBJ2-1,TRBD2,TRBV6-6,CASSYGTSGYNEQFF,TGTGCCAGCAGTTACGGGACTAGCGGTTACAATGAGCAGTTCTTC
TRBJ1-5,TRBD1,TRBV19,CASSTIDRGGQPQHF,TGTGCCAGTAGTACCATAGACAGGGGGGGTCAGCCCCAGCATTTT
TRBJ2-7,.,TRBV28,CASSLYESSYEQYF,TGTGCCAGCAGTTTATACGAGAGCTCCTACGAGCAGTACTTC
TRBJ2-7,.,TRBV5-1,CASSTLLGWVGEQYF,TGCGCCAGCAGCACCTTACTAGGATGGGTTGGCGAGCAGTACTTC
TRBJ1-3,.,TRBV5-6,CASSWGGSGNTIYF,TGTGCCAGCAGCTGGGGGGGTTCTGGAAACACCATATATTTT
TRBJ2-3,.,TRBV11-2,CASSRAADSTDTQYF,TGTGCCAGCAGCCGGGCAGCGGATAGCACAGATACGCAGTATTTT
TRBJ1-2,TRBD1,TRBV5-6,CASSPRQGASYGYTF,TGTGCCAGCAGCCCGCGACAGGGGGCAAGCTATGGCTACACCTTC
TRBJ1-4,TRBD1,TRBV9,CASTRGRGNEKLFF,TGTGCCAGCACAAGGGGGCGCGGTAATGAAAAACTGTTTTTT
TRBJ2-1,.,TRBV7-9,CASSDLGSLYNEQFF,TGTGCCAGCAGCGACCTGGGCAGTCTGTACAATGAGCAGTTCTTC
TRBJ2-5,TRBD1,TRBV28,CASSSYRRDRRVNMKTQYF,TGTGCCAGCAGTTCCTACCGCCGGGACAGGCGGGTCAACATGAAGACCCAGTACTTC
TRBJ1-4,TRBD1,TRBV18,CASSPPGTGSPNEKLFF,TGTGCCAGCTCACCACCGGGGACAGGGAGCCCTAATGAAAAACTGTTTTTT
TRBJ2-7,TRBD2,TRBV5-1,CASSGISGLAPYEQYF,TGCGCCAGCAGCGGAATTTCGGGACTAGCCCCCTACGAGCAGTACTTC
TRBJ1-3,.,TRBV7-9,CASSLWPWQGKPGNTIYF,TGTGCCAGCAGCTTATGGCCGTGGCAGGGCAAACCTGGAAACACCATATATTTT
TRBJ2-1,.,TRBV9,CASSVSLRVSNNEQFF,TGTGCCAGCAGCGTATCTCTCAGGGTCAGCAACAATGAGCAGTTCTTC
TRBJ2-1,TRBD2,TRBV10-1,CASSKTSGSLNEQFF,TGCGCCAGCAGCAAGACTAGCGGGAGCCTCAATGAGCAGTTCTTC
TRBJ2-7,.,TRBV5-4,CASSLGPRYEQYF,TGTGCCAGCAGCTTGGGTCCGAGGTACGAGCAGTACTTC
TRBJ1-1,.,TRBV18,CASSPSHTGIYTEAFF,TGTGCCAGCTCACCTAGTCATACAGGGATCTACACTGAAGCTTTCTTT